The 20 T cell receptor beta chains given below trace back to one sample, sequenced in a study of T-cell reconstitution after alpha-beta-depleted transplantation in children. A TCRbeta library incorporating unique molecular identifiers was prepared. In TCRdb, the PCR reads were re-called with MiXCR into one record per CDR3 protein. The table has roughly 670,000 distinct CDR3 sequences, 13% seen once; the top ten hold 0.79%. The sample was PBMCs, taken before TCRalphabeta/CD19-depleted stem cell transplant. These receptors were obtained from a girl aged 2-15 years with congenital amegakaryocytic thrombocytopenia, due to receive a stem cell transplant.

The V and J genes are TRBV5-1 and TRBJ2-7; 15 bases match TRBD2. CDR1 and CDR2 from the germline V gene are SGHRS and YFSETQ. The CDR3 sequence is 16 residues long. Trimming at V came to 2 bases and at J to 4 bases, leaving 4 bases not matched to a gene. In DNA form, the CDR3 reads TGCGCCAGCAGCTTCGAGGGGACTAGCGGGAGGTACGAGCAGTACTTC. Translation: CASSFEGTSGRYEQYF.

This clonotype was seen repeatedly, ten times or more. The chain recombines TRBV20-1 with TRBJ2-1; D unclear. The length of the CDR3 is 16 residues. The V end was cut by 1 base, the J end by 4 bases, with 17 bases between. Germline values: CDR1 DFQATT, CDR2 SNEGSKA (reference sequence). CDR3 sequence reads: CSARGVRTLRYNEQFF. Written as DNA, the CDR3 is TGCAGTGCTAGAGGGGTGCGGACGCTGCGTTACAATGAGCAGTTCTTC.

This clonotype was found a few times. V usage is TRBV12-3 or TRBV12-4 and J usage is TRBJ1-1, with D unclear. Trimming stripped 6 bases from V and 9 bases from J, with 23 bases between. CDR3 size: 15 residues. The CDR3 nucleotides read TGTGCCAGCAGCCTCTTCCCAAATTTAGGCCCCCAAGCTTTCTTT. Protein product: CASSLFPNLGPQAFF.

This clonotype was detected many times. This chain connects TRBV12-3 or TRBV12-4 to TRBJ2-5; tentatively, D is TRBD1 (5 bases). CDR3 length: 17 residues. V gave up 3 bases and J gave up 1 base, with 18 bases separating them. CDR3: CASSFRGTIRGQETQYF. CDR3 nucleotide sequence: TGTGCCAGCAGTTTTAGGGGTACCATACGCGGCCAAGAGACCCAGTACTTC.

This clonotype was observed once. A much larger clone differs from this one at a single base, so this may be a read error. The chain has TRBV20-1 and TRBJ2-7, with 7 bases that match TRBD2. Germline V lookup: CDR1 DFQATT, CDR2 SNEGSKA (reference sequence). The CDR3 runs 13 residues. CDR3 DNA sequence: TGCAGTGCTAGATCCAGCGGGAATCTCGAGCAGTCCTTC. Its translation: CSARSSGNLEQSF.

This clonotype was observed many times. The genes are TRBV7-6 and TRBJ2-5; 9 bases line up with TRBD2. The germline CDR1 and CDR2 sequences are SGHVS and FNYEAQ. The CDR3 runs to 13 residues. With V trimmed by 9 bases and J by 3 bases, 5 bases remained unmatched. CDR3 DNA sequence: TGTGCCAGTCTAGCGGGAACTGAAGAGACCCAGTACTTC. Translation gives CASLAGTEETQYF.

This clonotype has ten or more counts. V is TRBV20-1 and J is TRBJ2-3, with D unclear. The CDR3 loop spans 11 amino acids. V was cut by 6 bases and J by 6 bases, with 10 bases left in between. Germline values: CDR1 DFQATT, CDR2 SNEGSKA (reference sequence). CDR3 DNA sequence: TGCAGTGCCGCCACCGGGGATACGCAGTATTTT. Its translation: CSAATGDTQYF.

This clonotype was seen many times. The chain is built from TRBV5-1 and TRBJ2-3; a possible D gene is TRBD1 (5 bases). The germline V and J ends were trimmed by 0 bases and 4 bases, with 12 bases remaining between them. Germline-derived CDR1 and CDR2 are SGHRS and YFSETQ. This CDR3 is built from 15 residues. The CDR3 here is CASSLGGLLPDTQYF. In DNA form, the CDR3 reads TGCGCCAGCAGCTTGGGGGGCCTCCTTCCAGATACGCAGTATTTT.

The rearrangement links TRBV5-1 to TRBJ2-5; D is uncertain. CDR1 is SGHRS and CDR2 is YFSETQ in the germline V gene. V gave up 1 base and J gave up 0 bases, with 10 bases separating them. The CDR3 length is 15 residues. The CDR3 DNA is TGCGCCAGCAGCTTGTGGGCTCCAGACCAAGAGACCCAGTACTTC. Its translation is CASSLWAPDQETQYF.

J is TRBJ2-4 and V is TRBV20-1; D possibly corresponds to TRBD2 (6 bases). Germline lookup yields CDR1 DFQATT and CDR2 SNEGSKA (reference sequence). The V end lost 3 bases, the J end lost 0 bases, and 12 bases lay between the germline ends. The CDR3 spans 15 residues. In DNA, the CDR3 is TGCAGTGCTAGGCTCCAGGGACTAGCCAAAAACATTCAGTACTTC. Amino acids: CSARLQGLAKNIQYF.

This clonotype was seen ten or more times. CDR3 residues: CSVEDPILTGATGELFF. The CDR3 DNA sequence: TGCAGCGTTGAAGACCCCATCCTGACAGGAGCCACCGGGGAGCTGTTTTTT. The chain joins TRBV29-1 to TRBJ2-2, with a possible D match to TRBD1 (6 bases). Germline lookup yields CDR1 SQVTM and CDR2 ANQGSEA. The CDR3 has 17 amino acids. V shed 0 bases and J shed 4 bases, with 18 bases lying between them.

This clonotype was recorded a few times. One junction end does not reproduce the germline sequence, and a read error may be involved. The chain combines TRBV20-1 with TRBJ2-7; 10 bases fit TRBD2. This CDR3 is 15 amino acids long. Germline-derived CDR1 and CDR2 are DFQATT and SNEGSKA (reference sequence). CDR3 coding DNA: TGCAGTGTTAGAGGGTCTAGCGGGAGTTCCTACGAGCAGTACTTC. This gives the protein CSVRGSSGSSYEQYF.

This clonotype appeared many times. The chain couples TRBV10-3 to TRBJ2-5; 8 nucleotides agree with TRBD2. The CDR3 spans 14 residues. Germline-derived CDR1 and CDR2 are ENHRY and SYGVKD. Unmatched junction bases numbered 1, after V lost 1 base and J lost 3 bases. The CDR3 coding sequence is TGTGCCATCAGTGAGTTAGCGGGGAAAGAGACCCAGTACTTC. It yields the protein CAISELAGKETQYF.

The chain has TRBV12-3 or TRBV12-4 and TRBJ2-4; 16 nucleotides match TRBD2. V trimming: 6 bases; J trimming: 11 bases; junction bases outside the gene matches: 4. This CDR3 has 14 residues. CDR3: CASSQGTSGRVQYF. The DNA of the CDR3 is TGTGCCAGCAGCCAAGGGACTAGCGGGAGGGTTCAGTACTTC.

In DNA, the CDR3 is TGTGCCATCAGCGAAACCTCCGGGGAGCTGTTTTTT. This sequence encodes CAISETSGELFF. The gene calls are TRBV10-3 and TRBJ2-2; D unresolved. From germline, CDR1 is ENHRY and CDR2 SYGVKD. The CDR3 totals 12 residues. The V and J ends lost 6 bases and 6 bases respectively, with 8 bases between them.

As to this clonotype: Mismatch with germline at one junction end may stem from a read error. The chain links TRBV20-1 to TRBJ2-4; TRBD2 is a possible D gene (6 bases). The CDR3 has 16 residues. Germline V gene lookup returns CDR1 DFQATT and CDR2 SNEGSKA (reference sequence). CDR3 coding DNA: TGCTGTGCGGAGATACGGGCGGAGGGGGCCAAAAACATTCAGTACTTC. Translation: CCAEIRAEGAKNIQYF.

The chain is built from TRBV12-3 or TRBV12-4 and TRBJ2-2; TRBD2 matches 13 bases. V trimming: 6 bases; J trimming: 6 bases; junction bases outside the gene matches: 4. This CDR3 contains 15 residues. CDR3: CASSSGLAGAGELFF. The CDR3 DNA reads TGTGCCAGCAGCTCAGGACTAGCGGGAGCCGGGGAGCTGTTTTTT.

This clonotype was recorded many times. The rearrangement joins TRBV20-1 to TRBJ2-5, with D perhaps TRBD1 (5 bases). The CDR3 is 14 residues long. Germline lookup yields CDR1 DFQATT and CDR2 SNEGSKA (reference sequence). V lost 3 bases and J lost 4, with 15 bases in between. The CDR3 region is CSASRQGIAETQYF. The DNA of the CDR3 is TGCAGTGCTAGTAGGCAGGGTATTGCAGAGACCCAGTACTTC.

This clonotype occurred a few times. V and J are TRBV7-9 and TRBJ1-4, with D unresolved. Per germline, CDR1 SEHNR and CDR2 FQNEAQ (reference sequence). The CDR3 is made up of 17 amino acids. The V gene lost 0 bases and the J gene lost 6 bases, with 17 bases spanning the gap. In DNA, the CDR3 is TGTGCCAGCAGCTTAGCCGCCCACGGGCCCCGGGATGAAAAACTGTTTTTT. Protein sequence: CASSLAAHGPRDEKLFF.

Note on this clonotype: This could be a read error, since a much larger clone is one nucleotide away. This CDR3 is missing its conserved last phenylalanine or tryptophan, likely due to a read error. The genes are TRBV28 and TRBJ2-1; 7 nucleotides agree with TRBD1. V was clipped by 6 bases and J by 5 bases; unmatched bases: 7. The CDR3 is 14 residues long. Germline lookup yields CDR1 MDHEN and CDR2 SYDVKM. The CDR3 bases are TGTGCCAGCAGCGAGGACAGGTCAAACAATGAGCAGTTCTTA. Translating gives CASSEDRSNNEQFL.